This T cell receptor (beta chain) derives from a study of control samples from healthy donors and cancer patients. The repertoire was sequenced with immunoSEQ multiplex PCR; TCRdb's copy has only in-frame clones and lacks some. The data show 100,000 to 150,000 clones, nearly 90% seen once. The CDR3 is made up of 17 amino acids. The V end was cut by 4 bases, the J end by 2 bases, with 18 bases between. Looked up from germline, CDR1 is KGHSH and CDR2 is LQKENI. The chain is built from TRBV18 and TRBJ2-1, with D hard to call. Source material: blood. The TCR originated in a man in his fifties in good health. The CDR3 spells CASSHDDRVVPYNEQFF. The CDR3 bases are TGTGCCAGCTCACACGATGATAGGGTAGTCCCCTACAATGAGCAGTTCTTC.